The 27 T cell receptor beta chains listed next were all sequenced from one sample in a study of CXCR3-negative and CXCR3-positive naive CD8 T cells. Which antigens these TCRs recognize remains unknown. Overall study findings and caveats: Relative to CXCR3-negative naive cells, CXCR3-positive naive cells had more hydrophobic TRB CDR3s.

Preparation of TRB cDNA libraries relied on 5' RACE carrying UMI labels. For each CDR3 protein, TCRdb gives one entry from its re-call of the 5' RACE reads, without DNA. The record lists about 89,000 distinct CDR3 sequences, of which the ten most abundant hold approximately 0.99%. Source material: naive CXCR3+ CD8+ T cells from blood. Regarding subset: CD45RO-CCR7+CD27+CD95- naive CD8+ T cells expressing CXCR3 (TNR3+). The receptors were sampled from a human donor in good health. Some clones in this sample may be carry-over from other donors' samples.

The CDR3 region is CASSSLGGLNADTQYF. The chain is built from TRBV7-9 and TRBJ2-3; TCRdb picks TRBD1, but there is no DNA to check that call. Germline lookup yields CDR1 SEHNR and CDR2 FQNEAQ (reference sequence). The CDR3 spans 16 residues. Variable domain in full (rest from reference TRBV7-9 and TRBJ2-3): DTGVSQNPRHKITKRGQNVTFRCDPISEHNRLYWYRQTLGQGPEFLTYFQNEAQLEKSRLLSDRFSAERPKGSFSTLEIQRTEQGDSAMYLCASSSLGGLNADTQYFGPGTRLTVL.

The chain couples TRBV4-1 to TRBJ2-7; TCRdb's D call, TRBD1, is unchecked because there is no DNA. The CDR3 covers 15 residues. Germline values: CDR1 MGHRA, CDR2 YSYEKL. The CDR3 sequence: CASSQVVGTDYEQYF.

This rearrangement joins TRBV2 to TRBJ2-1; TCRdb returns TRBD2, unconfirmable since there is no DNA. Germline V gene lookup returns CDR1 SNHLY and CDR2 FYNNEI. CDR3 size: 19 residues. CDR3 region: CASSEKGPTSGGLCNEQFF.

This rearrangement joins TRBV14 to TRBJ1-2. The CDR3 extends over 16 amino acids. CDR1 is SGHDN, CDR2 FVKESK, per germline. CDR3 loop: CASSQESLDIINGYTF.

The V gene is TRBV6-4, the J gene TRBJ1-5; TCRdb indicates TRBD1, and absent DNA this call remains unverified. The CDR3 is made up of 16 amino acids. CDR1 MRHNA and CDR2 SNTAGT come from the germline V gene. This CDR3 is CASDKNEDRVNQPQHF.

The chain is built from TRBV7-9 and TRBJ1-5; the TCRdb call, TRBD1, lacks DNA for checking. CDR1 is SEHNR, CDR2 FQNEAQ, per germline (reference sequence). The CDR3 sequence is 15 residues long. The CDR3 sequence is CASSRGTELYQPQHF.

The chain combines TRBV7-7 with TRBJ2-1; TCRdb gives TRBD1 as the D gene, but with no DNA this cannot be confirmed. This CDR3 region has 19 residues. Germline loops: CDR1 SSHAT, CDR2 FNYEAQ (reference sequence). CDR3 in amino acids: CASSFPTGVGLAVYNEQFF.

The gene calls are TRBV19 and TRBJ2-7; TCRdb returns TRBD2, unconfirmable since there is no DNA. Germline assignment: CDR1 LNHDA and CDR2 SQIVND (reference sequence). There are 12 residues in the CDR3. CDR3: CASSIGGSEQYF.

The chain combines TRBV7-3 with TRBJ2-4. Germline V gene sequence: CDR1 SGHTA, CDR2 FQGTGA. CDR3 length equals 18 residues. CDR3 in amino acids: CASSLAGQLNLAKNIQYF.

The V and J genes are TRBV20-1 and TRBJ2-3. Germline lookup yields CDR1 DFQATT and CDR2 SNEGSKA (reference sequence). This CDR3 region has 14 residues. The CDR3 protein is CSARDLGESDTQYF.

The genes are TRBV12-3 or TRBV12-4 and TRBJ2-5. This CDR3 has 15 residues. The CDR3 protein is CASSLGVGVQETQYF.

The CDR3 region is CASSQDHRAPYEQYF. This chain joins TRBV14 and TRBJ2-7; no DNA is available, so the TRBD2 call from TCRdb remains unchecked. This CDR3 has 15 residues. The germline V gene has CDR1 SGHDN and CDR2 FVKESK.

The rearrangement links TRBV2 to TRBJ2-1; TCRdb returns TRBD2, unconfirmable since there is no DNA. The CDR3 is made up of 17 amino acids. Germline CDR1 is SNHLY and CDR2 is FYNNEI. CDR3 sequence: CASGDSVAGGSDNEQFF.

The chain combines TRBV7-9 with TRBJ2-1; the D gene TCRdb calls, TRBD1, cannot be checked with no DNA. The CDR3 spans 13 residues. Germline V gene lookup returns CDR1 SEHNR and CDR2 FQNEAQ (reference sequence). The CDR3 sequence: CASSSPDGNEQFF.

This rearrangement joins TRBV5-6 to TRBJ2-1; the D call from TCRdb, TRBD2, cannot be confirmed without DNA. The germline V gene has CDR1 SGHDT and CDR2 YYEEEE. CDR3 length equals 17 residues. CDR3 protein: CASSLVSLAGGPNEQFF.

The chain links TRBV11-3 to TRBJ2-2; TCRdb proposes TRBD2, but this gene call is untestable without DNA. Per the germline V gene, CDR1 is SGHNT and CDR2 is YENEEA. The CDR3 runs to 17 residues. The CDR3 is CASSLHRRGLNTGELFF.

The rearrangement joins TRBV12-5 to TRBJ2-5; TCRdb outputs TRBD1, but without DNA this stays unchecked. This CDR3 spans 16 amino acids. The germline V gene has CDR1 LGHNT and CDR2 FRNRAP. This chain's CDR3 is CASGLEMGHPRETQYF.

The chain links TRBV7-8 to TRBJ2-7; absent DNA, TCRdb's TRBD1 call cannot be checked. The V gene's germline CDR1 is SGHVS and CDR2 FQNEAQ. CDR3 length: 16 residues. CDR3 in amino acids: CASSTSPDRADYEQYF.

J is TRBJ2-7 and V is TRBV6-6; the D gene TCRdb calls, TRBD2, cannot be checked with no DNA. Germline lookup yields CDR1 MNHNY and CDR2 SVGAGI (reference sequence). This CDR3 has 19 residues. This chain's CDR3 is CASSYTGAGRRIDSYEQYF.

CDR3 loop: CASILSGGAVHEQFF. V usage is TRBV3-1 and J usage is TRBJ2-1; TCRdb names TRBD2, which stays unverified in the absence of DNA. The length of the CDR3 is 15 residues. Germline V lookup: CDR1 LGHDT, CDR2 YNNKEL (reference sequence).

The V and J genes are TRBV5-1 and TRBJ2-7; the D call of TRBD1 rests on TCRdb alone, since no DNA is present to check it. The germline V gene encodes CDR1 SGHRS and CDR2 YFSETQ. The CDR3 contains 13 residues. The CDR3 loop is CASSLQGSVEQYF.

The chain is built from TRBV12-3 or TRBV12-4 and TRBJ2-7; TCRdb reports TRBD1, a call that lacks DNA to check it against. This CDR3 is 14 amino acids long. CDR3 loop: CASSLGQGLNEQYF.

This chain uses TRBV6-5 with TRBJ1-2; TCRdb gives TRBD1 as the D gene, but with no DNA this cannot be confirmed. Germline V gene sequence: CDR1 MNHEY, CDR2 SVGAGI. The CDR3 is made up of 16 amino acids. CDR3 loop: CASKRSRDRGSHGYTF.

This chain connects TRBV11-2 to TRBJ2-3; with no DNA, the TCRdb D assignment of TRBD1 cannot be verified. The CDR3 contains 17 residues. Germline V gives CDR1 SGHAT, CDR2 FQNNGV. The CDR3 reads CASSLDPGTGRSDTQYF.

The chain uses TRBV18 and TRBJ2-7; the D call of TRBD1 rests on TCRdb alone, since no DNA is present to check it. The CDR3 is made up of 15 amino acids. From germline, CDR1 is KGHSH and CDR2 LQKENI. The CDR3 spells CASSPEHIRANEQYF.

The CDR3 here is CSVDPSWGSGDTQYF. The rearrangement uses TRBV29-1 and TRBJ2-3. CDR1 and CDR2 (germline): SQVTM, ANQGSEA. This CDR3 comprises 15 residues.

J is TRBJ1-2 and V is TRBV4-3; TCRdb gives TRBD1 as the D gene, but with no DNA this cannot be confirmed. The CDR3 contains 13 residues. Germline lookup yields CDR1 LGHNA and CDR2 YSLEER. CDR3 sequence reads: CASSPQGPYGYTF.